This T cell receptor beta chain emerged from a study of PD-1 blockade in classical Hodgkin lymphoma. TCRdb's copy holds only in-frame clones and misses some; the assay was immunoSEQ multiplex PCR. In the table there are some 62,000 clones, approximately 88% of which are singletons. Following autologous stem cell transplantation, relapse occurred in every patient, and exposure to brentuximab vedotin varied. Complete response, partial response or progressive disease was recorded as best response. CDR3 size: 18 residues. V trimming: 4 bases; J trimming: 0 bases; junction bases outside the gene matches: 12. Per the germline V gene, CDR1 is SGHAT and CDR2 is FQNNGV. Concerning this clone itself: What it binds is unknown.

Findings of the study overall: Compared with baseline, CD4+ but not CD8+ TCR diversity had risen significantly by C4D1. At baseline, newly diagnosed patients reportedly showed less TCR diversity than healthy donors.

The TCR originated in a human donor with classical Hodgkin lymphoma. J is TRBJ2-7 and V is TRBV11-2; 10 nucleotides match TRBD2. The material sequenced was peripheral blood mononuclear cells (PBMCs), taken at baseline. The CDR3 sequence is CASSSVTSGARSSYEQYF. The CDR3 bases are TGTGCCAGCAGCTCGGTAACTAGCGGGGCCCGTAGCTCCTACGAGCAGTACTTC.